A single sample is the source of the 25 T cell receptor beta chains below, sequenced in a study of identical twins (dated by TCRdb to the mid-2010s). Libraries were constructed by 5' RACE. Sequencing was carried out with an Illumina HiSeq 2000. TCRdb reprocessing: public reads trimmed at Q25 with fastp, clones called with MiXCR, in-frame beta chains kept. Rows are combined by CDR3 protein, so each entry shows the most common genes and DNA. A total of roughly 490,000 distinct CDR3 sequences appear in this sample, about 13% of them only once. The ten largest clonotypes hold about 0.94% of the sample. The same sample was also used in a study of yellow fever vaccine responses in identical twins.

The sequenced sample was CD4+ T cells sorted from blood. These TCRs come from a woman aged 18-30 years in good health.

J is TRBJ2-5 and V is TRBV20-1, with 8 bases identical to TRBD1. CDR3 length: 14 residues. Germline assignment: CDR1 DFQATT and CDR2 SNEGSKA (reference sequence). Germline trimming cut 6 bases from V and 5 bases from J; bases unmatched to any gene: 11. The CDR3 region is CSASGTGGMETQYF. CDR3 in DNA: TGCAGTGCCTCCGGGACAGGAGGGATGGAGACCCAGTACTTC.

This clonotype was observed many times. The chain's CDR3 is CASSLKRGETQYF. CDR3 DNA: TGTGCCAGCAGCTTAAAGCGGGGGGAGACCCAGTACTTC. This chain links TRBV7-3 with TRBJ2-5; 8 bases align to TRBD2. V trimming: 1 base; J trimming: 5 bases; junction bases outside the gene matches: 0. This CDR3 spans 13 amino acids. From germline, CDR1 is SGHTA and CDR2 FQGTGA.

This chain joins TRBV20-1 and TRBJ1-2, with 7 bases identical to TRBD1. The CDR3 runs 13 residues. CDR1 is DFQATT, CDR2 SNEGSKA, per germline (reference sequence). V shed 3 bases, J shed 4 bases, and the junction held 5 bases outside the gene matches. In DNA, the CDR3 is TGCAGTGCTAGTTCAGGGGGAACCTATGGCTACACCTTC. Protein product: CSASSGGTYGYTF.

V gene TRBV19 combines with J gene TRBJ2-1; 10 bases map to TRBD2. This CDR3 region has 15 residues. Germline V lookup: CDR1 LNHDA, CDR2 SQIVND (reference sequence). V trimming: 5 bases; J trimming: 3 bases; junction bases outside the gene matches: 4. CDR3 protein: CASSFTSGDYNEQFF. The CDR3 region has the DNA TGTGCCAGTAGTTTTACTAGCGGGGACTACAATGAGCAGTTCTTC. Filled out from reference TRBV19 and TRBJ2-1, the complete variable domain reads DGGITQSPKYLFRKEGQNVTLSCEQNLNHDAMYWYRQDPGQGLRLIYYSQIVNDFQKGDIAEGYSVSREKKESFPLTVTSAQKNPTAFYLCASSFTSGDYNEQFFGPGTRLTVL.

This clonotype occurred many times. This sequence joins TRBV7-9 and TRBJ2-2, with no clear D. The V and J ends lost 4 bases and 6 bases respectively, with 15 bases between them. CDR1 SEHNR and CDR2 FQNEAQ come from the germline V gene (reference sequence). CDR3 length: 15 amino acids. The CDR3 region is CASSSVDVGPGELFF. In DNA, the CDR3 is TGTGCCAGCAGCTCAGTTGACGTAGGTCCCGGGGAGCTGTTTTTT.

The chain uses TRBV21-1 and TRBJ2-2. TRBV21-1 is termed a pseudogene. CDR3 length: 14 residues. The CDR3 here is CASTKHENTGELFF. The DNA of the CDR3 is TGTGCCAGCACCAAACATGAGAACACCGGGGAGCTGTTTTTT.

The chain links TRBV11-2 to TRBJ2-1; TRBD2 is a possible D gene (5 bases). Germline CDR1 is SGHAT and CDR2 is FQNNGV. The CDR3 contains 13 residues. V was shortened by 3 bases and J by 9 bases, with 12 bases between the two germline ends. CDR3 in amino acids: CASSFRRTGEQFF. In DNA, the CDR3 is TGTGCCAGCAGCTTTAGGAGGACCGGTGAGCAGTTCTTC.

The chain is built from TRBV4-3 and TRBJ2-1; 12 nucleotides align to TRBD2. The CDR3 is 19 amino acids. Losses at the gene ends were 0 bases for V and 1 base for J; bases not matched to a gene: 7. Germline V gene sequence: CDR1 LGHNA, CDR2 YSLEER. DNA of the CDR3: TGCGCCAGCAGCCAAGATACGACTAGCGGGAGAAAGTCCTACAATGAGCAGTTCTTC. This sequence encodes CASSQDTTSGRKSYNEQFF.

Written as DNA, the CDR3 is TGTGCCAGCAGCTTAGGGACACCCCCCTACGAGCAGTACTTC. This translates into CASSLGTPPYEQYF. The J gene is TRBJ2-7, the V gene TRBV7-2; possibly TRBD1 for D (5 bases). Trimming removed 1 base at V and 2 bases at J, with 9 bases between. Germline V lookup: CDR1 SGHTA, CDR2 FQGNSA. CDR3 length: 14 amino acids.

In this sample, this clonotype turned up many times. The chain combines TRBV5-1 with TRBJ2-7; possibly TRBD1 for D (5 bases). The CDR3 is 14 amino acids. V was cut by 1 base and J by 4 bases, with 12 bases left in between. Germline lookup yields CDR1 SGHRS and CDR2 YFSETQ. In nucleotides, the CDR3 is TGCGCCAGCAGCTTGTACCAGGGTTCATACGAGCAGTACTTC. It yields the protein CASSLYQGSYEQYF.

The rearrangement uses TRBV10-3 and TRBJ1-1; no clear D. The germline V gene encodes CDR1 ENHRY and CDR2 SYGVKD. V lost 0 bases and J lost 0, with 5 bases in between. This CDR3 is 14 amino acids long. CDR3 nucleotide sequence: TGTGCCATCAGTGAGTCCGGATTGAACACTGAAGCTTTCTTT. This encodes CAISESGLNTEAFF.

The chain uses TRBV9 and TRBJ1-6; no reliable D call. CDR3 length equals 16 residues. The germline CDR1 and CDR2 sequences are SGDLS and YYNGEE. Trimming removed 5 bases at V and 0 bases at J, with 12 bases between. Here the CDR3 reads CASRPDGSSYNSPLHF. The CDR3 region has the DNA TGTGCCAGCAGACCAGACGGGAGCTCCTATAATTCACCCCTCCACTTT.

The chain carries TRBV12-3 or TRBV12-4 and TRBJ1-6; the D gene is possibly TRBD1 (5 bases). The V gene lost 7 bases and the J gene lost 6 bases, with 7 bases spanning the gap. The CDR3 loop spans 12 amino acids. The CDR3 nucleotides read TGTGCCAGCAATAGGGGTAATTCACCCCTCCACTTT. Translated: CASNRGNSPLHF.

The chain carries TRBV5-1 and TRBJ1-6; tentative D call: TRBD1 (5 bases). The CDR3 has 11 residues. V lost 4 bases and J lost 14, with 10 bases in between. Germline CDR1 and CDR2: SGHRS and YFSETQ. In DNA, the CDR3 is TGCGCCAGCAGCGCGGGGGAATCCCTCCACTTT. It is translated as CASSAGESLHF. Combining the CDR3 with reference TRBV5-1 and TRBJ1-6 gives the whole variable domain KAGVTQTPRYLIKTRGQQVTLSCSPISGHRSVSWYQQTPGQGLQFLFEYFSETQRNKGNFPGRFSGRQFSNSRSEMNVSTLELGDSALYLCASSAGESLHFGNGTRLTVT.

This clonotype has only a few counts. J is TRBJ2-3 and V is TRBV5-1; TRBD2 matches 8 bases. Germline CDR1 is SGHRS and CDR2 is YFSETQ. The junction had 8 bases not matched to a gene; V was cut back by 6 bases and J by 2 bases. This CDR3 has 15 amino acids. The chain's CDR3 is CASTGGLAATDTQYF. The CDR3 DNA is TGCGCCAGCACCGGAGGACTAGCCGCCACAGATACGCAGTATTTT.

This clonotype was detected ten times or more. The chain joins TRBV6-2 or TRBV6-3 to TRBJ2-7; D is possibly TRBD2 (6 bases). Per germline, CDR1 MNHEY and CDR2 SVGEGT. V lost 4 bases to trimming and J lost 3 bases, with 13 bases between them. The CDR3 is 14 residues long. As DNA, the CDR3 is TGTGCCAGCAGTTTGGTGGCCGGGGGCTACGAGCAGTACTTC. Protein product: CASSLVAGGYEQYF.

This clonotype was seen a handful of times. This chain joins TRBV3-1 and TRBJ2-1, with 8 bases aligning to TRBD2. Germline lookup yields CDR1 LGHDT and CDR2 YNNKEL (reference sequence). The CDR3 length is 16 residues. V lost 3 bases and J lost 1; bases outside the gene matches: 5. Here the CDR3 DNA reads TGTGCCAGCAGCCATAGTCGGGGGGGTTCCTACAATGAGCAGTTCTTC. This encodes CASSHSRGGSYNEQFF.

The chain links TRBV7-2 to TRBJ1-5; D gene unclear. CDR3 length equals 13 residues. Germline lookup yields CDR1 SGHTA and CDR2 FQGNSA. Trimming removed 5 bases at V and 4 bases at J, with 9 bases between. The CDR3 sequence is CASSRKGNQPQHF. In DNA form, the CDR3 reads TGTGCCAGCAGCCGAAAAGGGAATCAGCCCCAGCATTTT.

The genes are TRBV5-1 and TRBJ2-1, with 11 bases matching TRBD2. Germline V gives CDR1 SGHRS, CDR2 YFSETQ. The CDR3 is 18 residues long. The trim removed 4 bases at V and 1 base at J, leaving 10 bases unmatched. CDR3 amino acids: CASSPIPGLAVSYNEQFF. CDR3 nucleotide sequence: TGCGCCAGCAGCCCAATTCCGGGACTAGCGGTATCCTACAATGAGCAGTTCTTC. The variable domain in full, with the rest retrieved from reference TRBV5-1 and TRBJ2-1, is KAGVTQTPRYLIKTRGQQVTLSCSPISGHRSVSWYQQTPGQGLQFLFEYFSETQRNKGNFPGRFSGRQFSNSRSEMNVSTLELGDSALYLCASSPIPGLAVSYNEQFFGPGTRLTVL.

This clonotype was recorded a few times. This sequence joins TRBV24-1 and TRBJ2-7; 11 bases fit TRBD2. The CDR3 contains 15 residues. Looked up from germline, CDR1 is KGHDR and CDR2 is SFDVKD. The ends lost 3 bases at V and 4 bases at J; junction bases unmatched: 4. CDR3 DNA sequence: TGTGCCACCAGTGATGTAACTAGCGGGAGTTACGAGCAGTACTTC. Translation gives CATSDVTSGSYEQYF.

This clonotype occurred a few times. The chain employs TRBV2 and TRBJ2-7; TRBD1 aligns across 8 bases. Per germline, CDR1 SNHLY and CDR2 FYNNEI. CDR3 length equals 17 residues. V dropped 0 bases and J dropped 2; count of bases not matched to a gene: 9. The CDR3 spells CASSEARQGALPYEQYF. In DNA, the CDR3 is TGTGCCAGCAGTGAAGCGCGGCAGGGGGCCTTACCCTACGAGCAGTACTTC.

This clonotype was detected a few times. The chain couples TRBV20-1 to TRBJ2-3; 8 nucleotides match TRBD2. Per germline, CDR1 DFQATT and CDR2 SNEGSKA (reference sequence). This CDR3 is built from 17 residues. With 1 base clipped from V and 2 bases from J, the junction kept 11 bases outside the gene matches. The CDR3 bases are TGCAGTGCTAGAGTTGCCAGGATTAGCGGGGACACAGATACGCAGTATTTT. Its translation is CSARVARISGDTDTQYF.

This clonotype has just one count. For the CDR3, the DNA is TGTGCCAGCAGTCCCGGATCGAGTCGGGGGTCCTACGAGCAGTACTTC. Its protein is CASSPGSSRGSYEQYF. This chain uses TRBV27 with TRBJ2-7; tentatively, D is TRBD2 (6 bases). The CDR3 has 16 amino acids. Germline V lookup: CDR1 MNHEY, CDR2 SMNVEV (reference sequence). V was pared by 5 bases and J by 1 base, with 18 bases between.

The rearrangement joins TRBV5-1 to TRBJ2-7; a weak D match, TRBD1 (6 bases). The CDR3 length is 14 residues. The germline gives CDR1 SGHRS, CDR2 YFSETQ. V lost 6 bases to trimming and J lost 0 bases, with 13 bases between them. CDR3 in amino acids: CASIPGANSYEQYF. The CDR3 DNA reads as TGCGCCAGCATCCCAGGGGCTAACTCCTACGAGCAGTACTTC.

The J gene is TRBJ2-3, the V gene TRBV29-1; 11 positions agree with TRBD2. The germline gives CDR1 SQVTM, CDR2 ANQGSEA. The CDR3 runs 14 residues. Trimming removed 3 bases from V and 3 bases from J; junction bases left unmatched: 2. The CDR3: CSVETSGATDTQYF. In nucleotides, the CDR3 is TGCAGCGTTGAGACTAGCGGGGCTACAGATACGCAGTATTTT.